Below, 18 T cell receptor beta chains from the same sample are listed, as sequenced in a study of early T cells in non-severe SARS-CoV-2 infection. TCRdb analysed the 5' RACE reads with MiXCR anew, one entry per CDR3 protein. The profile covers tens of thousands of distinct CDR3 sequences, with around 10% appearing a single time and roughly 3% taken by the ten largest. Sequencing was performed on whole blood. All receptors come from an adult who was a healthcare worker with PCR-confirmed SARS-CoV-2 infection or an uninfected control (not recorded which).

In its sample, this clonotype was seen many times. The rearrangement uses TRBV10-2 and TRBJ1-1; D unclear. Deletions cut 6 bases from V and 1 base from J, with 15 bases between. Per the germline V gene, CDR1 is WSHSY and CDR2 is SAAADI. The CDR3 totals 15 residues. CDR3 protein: CASSPPRQENTEAFF. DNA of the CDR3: TGCGCCAGCAGCCCCCCCCGTCAGGAGAACACTGAAGCTTTCTTT.

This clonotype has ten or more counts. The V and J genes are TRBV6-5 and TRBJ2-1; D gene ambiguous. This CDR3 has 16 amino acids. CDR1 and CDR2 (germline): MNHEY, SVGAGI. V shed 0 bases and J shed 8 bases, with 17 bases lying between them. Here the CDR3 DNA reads TGTGCCAGCAGTTACTCCCGAGATGAAGCCCAGTATGAGCAGTTCTTC. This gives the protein CASSYSRDEAQYEQFF.

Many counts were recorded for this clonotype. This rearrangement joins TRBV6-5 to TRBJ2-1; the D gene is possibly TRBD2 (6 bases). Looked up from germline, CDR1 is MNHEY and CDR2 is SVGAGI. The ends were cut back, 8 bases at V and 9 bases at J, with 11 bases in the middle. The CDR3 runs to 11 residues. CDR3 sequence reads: CASRRAGEQFF. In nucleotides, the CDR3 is TGTGCCAGCCGGAGGGCGGGTGAGCAGTTCTTC.

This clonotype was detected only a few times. DNA of the CDR3: TGCAGTGCTAGAGATCGACTAGCGGGGCGCGAGCAGTACTTC. It specifies CSARDRLAGREQYF. This chain uses TRBV20-1 with TRBJ2-7; 11 bases match TRBD2. Trimming cost V 0 bases and J 6 bases; bases outside gene matches: 4. The germline V gene has CDR1 DFQATT and CDR2 SNEGSKA (reference sequence). The CDR3 has 14 amino acids.

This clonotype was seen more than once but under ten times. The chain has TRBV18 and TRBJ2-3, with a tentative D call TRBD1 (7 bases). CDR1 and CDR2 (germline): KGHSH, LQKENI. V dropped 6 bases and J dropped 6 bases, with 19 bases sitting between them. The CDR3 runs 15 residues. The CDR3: CASSQGGPPDDTQYF. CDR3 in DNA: TGTGCCAGCTCCCAGGGGGGTCCTCCAGATGATACGCAGTATTTT.

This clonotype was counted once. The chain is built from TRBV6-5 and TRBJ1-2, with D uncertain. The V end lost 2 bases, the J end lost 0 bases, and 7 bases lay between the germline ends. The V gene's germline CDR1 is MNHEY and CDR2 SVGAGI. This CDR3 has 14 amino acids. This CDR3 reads CASSYTGANYGYTF. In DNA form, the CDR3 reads TGTGCCAGCAGTTACACCGGGGCTAACTATGGCTACACCTTC.

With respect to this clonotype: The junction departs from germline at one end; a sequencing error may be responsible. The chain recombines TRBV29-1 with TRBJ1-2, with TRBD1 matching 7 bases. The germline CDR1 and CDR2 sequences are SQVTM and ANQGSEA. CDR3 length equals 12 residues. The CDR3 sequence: CSVGQGVGGYNF. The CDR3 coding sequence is TGCAGCGTTGGACAGGGTGTGGGTGGCTACAACTTC.

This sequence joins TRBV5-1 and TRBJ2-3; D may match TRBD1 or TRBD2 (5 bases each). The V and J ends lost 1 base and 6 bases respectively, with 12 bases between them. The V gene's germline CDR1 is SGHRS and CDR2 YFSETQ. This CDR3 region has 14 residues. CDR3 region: CASSLSSGSDTQYF. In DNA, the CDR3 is TGCGCCAGCAGCTTGAGCTCAGGGAGCGATACGCAGTATTTT.

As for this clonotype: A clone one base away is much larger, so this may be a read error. This CDR3 reads CASSLAQSGGREAQYF. CDR3 nucleotides: TGTGCCAGCAGTTTAGCGCAGTCCGGGGGGAGAGAGGCCCAGTACTTC. J is TRBJ2-5 and V is TRBV12-3 or TRBV12-4; 7 bases line up with TRBD2. The CDR3 has 16 residues.

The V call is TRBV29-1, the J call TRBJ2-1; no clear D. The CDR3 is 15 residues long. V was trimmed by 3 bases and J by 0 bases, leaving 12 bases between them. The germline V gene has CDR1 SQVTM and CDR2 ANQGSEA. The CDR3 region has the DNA TGCAGCGTTGACGGGTCAGCACGCTCCTACAATGAGCAGTTCTTC. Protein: CSVDGSARSYNEQFF.

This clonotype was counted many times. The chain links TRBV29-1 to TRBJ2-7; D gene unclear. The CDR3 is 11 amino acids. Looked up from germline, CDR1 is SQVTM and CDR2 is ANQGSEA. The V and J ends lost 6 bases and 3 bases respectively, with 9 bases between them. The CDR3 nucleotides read TGCAGCGTGGCGGAGAACTACGAGCAGTACTTC. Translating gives CSVAENYEQYF.

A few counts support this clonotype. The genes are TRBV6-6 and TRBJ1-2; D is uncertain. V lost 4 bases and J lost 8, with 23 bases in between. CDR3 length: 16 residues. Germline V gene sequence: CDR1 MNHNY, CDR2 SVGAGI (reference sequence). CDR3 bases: TGTGCCAGCAGTTCCCTGGAAGGACTCTTAATTTGGGGCTACACCTTC. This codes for CASSSLEGLLIWGYTF.

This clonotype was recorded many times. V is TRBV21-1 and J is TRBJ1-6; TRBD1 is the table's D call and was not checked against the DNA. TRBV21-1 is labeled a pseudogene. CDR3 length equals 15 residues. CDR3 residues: CASSSGQGTNSPLHF. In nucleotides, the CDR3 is TGTGCCAGCAGCAGTGGACAGGGAACGAATTCACCCCTCCACTTT.

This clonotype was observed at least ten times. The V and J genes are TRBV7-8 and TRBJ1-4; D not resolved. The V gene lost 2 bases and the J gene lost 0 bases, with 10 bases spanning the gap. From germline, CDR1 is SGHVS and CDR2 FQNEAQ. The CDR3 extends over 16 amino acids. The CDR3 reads CASSLRSFATNEKLFF. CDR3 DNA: TGTGCCAGCAGCTTAAGAAGCTTTGCAACTAATGAAAAACTGTTTTTT.

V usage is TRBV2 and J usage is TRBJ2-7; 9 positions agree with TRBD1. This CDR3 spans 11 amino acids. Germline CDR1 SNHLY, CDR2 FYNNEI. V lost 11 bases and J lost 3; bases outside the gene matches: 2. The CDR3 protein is CAGDRDYEQYF. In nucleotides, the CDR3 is TGTGCCGGGGACAGGGACTACGAGCAGTACTTC.

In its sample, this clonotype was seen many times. The CDR3 here is CASSFAPGLTMGSPLHF. Written as DNA, the CDR3 is TGTGCCAGCAGTTTCGCACCGGGACTCACTATGGGTTCACCCCTCCACTTT. V is TRBV27 and J is TRBJ1-6, with D possibly TRBD1 on 5 matching bases. Germline-derived CDR1 and CDR2 are MNHEY and SMNVEV (reference sequence). V was clipped by 3 bases and J by 9 bases, with 21 bases between them. The CDR3 consists of 17 residues.

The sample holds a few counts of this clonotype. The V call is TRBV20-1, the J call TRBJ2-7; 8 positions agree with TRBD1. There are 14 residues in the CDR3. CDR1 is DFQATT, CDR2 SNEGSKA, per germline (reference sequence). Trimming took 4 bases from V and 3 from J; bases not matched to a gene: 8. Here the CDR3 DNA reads TGCAGTGCTAAGGACCCCGACAGGGGCTACGAGCAGTACTTC. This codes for CSAKDPDRGYEQYF.

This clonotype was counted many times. The CDR3 loop is CAIGPSGTSGEYEQYF. Here the CDR3 DNA reads TGTGCCATTGGTCCCTCCGGGACTAGCGGCGAATACGAGCAGTACTTC. V gene TRBV10-3 combines with J gene TRBJ2-7; 11 bases are a match to TRBD2. CDR1 ENHRY and CDR2 SYGVKD come from the germline V gene. Trimming cost V 9 bases and J 4 bases; bases outside gene matches: 14. There are 16 residues in the CDR3.